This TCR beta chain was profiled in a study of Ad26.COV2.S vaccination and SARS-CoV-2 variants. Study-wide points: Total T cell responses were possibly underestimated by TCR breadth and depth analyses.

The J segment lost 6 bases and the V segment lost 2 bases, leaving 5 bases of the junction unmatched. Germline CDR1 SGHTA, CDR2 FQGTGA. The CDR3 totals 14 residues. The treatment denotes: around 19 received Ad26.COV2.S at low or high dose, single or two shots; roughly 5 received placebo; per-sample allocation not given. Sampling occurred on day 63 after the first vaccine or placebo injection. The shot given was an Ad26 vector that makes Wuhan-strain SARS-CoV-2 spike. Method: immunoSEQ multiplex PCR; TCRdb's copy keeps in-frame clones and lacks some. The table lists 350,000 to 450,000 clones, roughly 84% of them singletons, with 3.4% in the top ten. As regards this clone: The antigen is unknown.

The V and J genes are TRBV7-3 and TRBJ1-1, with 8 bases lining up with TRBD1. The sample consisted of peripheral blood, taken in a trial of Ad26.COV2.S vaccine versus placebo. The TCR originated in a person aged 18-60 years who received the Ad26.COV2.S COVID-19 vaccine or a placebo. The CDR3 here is CASSLAGGTAEAFF. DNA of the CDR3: TGTGCCAGCAGCTTAGCAGGGGGCACGGCTGAAGCTTTCTTT.